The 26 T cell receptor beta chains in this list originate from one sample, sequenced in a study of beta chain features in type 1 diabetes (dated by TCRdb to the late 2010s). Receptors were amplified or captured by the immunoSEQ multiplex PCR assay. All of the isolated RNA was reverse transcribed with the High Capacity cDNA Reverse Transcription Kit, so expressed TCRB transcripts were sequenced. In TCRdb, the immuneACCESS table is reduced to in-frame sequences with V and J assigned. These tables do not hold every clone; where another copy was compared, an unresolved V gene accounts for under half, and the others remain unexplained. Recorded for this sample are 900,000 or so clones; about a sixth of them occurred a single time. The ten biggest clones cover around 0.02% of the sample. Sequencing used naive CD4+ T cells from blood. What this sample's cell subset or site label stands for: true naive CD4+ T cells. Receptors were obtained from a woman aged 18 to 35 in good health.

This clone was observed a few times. CDR3 protein: CASSPIGGRNQPQHF. CDR3 bases: TGTGCCAGCAGCCCGATCGGGGGGCGAAATCAGCCCCAGCATTTT. The rearrangement uses TRBV7-2 and TRBJ1-5; maybe TRBD1 (6 bases). The CDR3 runs 15 residues. Germline CDR1 and CDR2: SGHTA and FQGNSA. The V end was cut by 5 bases, the J end by 4 bases, with 15 bases between.

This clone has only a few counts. CDR3 in amino acids: CASSTASGRAGDTQYF. CDR3 in DNA: TGTGCCAGCAGCACCGCTAGCGGGAGGGCCGGAGATACGCAGTATTTT. The genes are TRBV7-6 and TRBJ2-3, with 12 bases fitting TRBD2. V shed 5 bases, J shed 5 bases, and the junction held 8 bases outside the gene matches. The CDR3 consists of 16 residues. The germline CDR1 and CDR2 sequences are SGHVS and FNYEAQ.

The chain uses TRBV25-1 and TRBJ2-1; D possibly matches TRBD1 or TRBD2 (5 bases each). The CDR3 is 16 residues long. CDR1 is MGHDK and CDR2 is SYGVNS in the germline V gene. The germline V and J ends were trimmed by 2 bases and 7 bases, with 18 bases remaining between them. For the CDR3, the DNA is TGTGCCAGCAGTGAAATGAGGGGACGGGGCGTGAATGAGCAGTTCTTC. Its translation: CASSEMRGRGVNEQFF.

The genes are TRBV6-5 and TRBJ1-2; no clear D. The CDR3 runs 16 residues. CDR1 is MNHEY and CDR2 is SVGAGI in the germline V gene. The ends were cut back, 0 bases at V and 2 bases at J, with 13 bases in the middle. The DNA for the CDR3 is TGTGCCAGCAGTTACTCGATTCCCAGACTCAACTATGGCTACACCTTC. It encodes CASSYSIPRLNYGYTF.

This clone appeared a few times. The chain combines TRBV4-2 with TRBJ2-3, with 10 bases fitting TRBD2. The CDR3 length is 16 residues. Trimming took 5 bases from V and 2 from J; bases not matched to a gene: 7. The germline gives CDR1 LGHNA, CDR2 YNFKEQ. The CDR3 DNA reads TGTGCCAGCAGCTTCGCCGGGACTAGCGTCACAGATACGCAGTATTTT. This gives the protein CASSFAGTSVTDTQYF.

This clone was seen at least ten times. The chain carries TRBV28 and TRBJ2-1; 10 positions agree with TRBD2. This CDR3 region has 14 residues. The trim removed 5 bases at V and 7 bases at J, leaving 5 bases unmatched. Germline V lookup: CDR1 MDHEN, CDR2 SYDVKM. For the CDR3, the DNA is TGTGCCAGCAGTATACTAGCGGGATGGAATGAGCAGTTCTTC. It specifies CASSILAGWNEQFF.

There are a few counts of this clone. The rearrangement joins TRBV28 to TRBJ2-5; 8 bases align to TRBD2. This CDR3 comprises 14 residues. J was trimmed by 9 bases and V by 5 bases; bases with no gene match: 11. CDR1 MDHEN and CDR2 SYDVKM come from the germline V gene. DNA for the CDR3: TGTGCCAGCAGTCCGACTAGCGAGCTCCGGGCCCAGTACTTC. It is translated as CASSPTSELRAQYF. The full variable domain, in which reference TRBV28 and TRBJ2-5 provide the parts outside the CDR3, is DVKVTQSSRYLVKRTGEKVFLECVQDMDHENMFWYRQDPGLGLRLIYFSYDVKMKEKGDIPEGYSVSREKKERFSLILESASTNQTSMYLCASSPTSELRAQYFGPGTRLLVL.

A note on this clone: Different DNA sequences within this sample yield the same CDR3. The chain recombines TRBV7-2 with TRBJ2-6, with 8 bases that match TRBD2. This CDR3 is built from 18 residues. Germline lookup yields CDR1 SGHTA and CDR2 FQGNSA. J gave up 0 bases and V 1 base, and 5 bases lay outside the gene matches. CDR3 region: CASSLVASGSSGANVLTF. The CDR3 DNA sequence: TGTGCCAGCAGCTTAGTGGCCAGCGGGAGCTCTGGGGCCAACGTCCTGACTTTC.

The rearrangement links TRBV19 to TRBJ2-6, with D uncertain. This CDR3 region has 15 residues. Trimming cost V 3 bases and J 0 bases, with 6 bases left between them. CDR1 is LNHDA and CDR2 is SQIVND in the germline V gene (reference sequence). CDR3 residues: CASSIMDSGANVLTF. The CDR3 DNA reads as TGTGCCAGTAGTATCATGGACTCTGGGGCCAACGTCCTGACTTTC.

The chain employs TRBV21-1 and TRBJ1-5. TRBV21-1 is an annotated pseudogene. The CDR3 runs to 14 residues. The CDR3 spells CASSKGGGPQPQHF. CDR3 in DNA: TGTGCCAGCAGCAAAGGAGGTGGCCCCCAGCCCCAGCATTTT.

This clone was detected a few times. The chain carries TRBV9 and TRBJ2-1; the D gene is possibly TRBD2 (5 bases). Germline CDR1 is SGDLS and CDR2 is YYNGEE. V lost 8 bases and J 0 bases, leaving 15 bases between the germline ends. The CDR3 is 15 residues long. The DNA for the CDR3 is TGTGCCAGTGCTCCTCGGGATCGCTCCTACAATGAGCAGTTCTTC. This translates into CASAPRDRSYNEQFF.

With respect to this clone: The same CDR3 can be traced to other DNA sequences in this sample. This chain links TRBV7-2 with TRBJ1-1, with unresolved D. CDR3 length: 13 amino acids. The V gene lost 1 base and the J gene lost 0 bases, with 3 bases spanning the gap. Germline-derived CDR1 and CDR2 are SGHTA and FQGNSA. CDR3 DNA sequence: TGTGCCAGCAGCTTAGGGATGAACACTGAAGCTTTCTTT. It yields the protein CASSLGMNTEAFF. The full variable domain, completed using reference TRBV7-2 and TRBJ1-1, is GAGVSQSPSNKVTEKGKDVELRCDPISGHTALYWYRQSLGQGLEFLIYFQGNSAPDKSGLPSDRFSAERTGGSVSTLTIQRTQQEDSAVYLCASSLGMNTEAFFGQGTRLTVV.

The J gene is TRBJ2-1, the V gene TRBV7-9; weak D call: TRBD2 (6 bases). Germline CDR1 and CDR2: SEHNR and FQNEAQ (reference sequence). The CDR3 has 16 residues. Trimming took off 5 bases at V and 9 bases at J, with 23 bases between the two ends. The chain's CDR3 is CASSLSFLGGSGEQFF. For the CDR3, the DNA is TGTGCCAGCAGCCTGTCCTTTCTTGGAGGGAGCGGTGAGCAGTTCTTC.

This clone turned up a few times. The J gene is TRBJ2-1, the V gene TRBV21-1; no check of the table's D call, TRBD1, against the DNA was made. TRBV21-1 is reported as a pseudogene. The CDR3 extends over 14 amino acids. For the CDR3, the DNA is TGTGCCAGCAGCAAAGCTGGGGCTAACAATGAGCAGTTCTTC. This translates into CASSKAGANNEQFF.

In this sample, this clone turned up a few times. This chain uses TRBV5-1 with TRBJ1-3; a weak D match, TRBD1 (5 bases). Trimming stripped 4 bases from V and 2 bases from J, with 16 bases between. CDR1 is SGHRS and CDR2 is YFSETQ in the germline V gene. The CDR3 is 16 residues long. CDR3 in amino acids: CASSVGGAGPGNTIYF. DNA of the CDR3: TGCGCCAGCAGCGTCGGTGGTGCAGGGCCTGGAAACACCATATATTTT.

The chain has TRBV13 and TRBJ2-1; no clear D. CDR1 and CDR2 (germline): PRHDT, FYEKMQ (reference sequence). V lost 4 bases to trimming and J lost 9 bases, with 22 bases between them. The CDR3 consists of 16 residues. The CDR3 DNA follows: TGTGCCAGCAGCTCCAACGTACGTGGGCAGTTCGGTGAGCAGTTCTTC. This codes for CASSSNVRGQFGEQFF.

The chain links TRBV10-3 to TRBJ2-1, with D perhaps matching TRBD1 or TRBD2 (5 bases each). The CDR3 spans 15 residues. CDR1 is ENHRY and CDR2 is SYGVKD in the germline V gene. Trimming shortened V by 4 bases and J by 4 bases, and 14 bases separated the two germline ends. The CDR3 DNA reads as TGTGCCATCAGTGTGAGGGACCCCGGGTACAATGAGCAGTTCTTC. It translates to CAISVRDPGYNEQFF.

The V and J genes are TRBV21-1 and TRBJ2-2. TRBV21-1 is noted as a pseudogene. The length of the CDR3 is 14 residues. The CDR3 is CASSPVPYTGELFF. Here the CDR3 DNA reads TGTGCCAGCAGCCCCGTACCGTACACCGGGGAGCTGTTTTTT.

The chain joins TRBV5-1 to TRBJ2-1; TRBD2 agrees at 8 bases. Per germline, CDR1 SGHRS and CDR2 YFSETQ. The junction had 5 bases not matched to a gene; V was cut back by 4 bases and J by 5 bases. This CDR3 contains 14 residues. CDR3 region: CASSQSGGDNEQFF. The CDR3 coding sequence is TGCGCCAGCAGCCAGAGCGGGGGTGACAATGAGCAGTTCTTC.

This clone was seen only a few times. CDR3 region: CASSLTGLANEQFF. CDR3 DNA sequence: TGTGCCAGCAGCTTAACGGGGTTGGCTAATGAGCAGTTCTTC. The chain recombines TRBV7-3 with TRBJ2-1; D gene unclear. Trimming removed 0 bases at V and 7 bases at J, with 10 bases between. The CDR3 contains 14 residues. Germline values: CDR1 SGHTA, CDR2 FQGTGA.

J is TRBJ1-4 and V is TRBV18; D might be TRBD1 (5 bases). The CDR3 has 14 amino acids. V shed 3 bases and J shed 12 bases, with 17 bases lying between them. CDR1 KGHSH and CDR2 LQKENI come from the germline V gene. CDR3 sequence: CASSPSRDLGELFF. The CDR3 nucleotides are TGTGCCAGCTCACCTTCCCGGGACCTCGGTGAACTGTTTTTT.

CDR3 in DNA: TGTGCCAGCAGCGCGGGACATCTGGTCAAAAACATTCAGTACTTC. Protein sequence: CASSAGHLVKNIQYF. The chain is built from TRBV7-9 and TRBJ2-4, with D possibly called TRBD1 or TRBD2 (6 bases each). The CDR3 is 15 residues long. Germline V gene sequence: CDR1 SEHNR, CDR2 FQNEAQ (reference sequence). The V end was cut by 5 bases, the J end by 3 bases, with 14 bases between.

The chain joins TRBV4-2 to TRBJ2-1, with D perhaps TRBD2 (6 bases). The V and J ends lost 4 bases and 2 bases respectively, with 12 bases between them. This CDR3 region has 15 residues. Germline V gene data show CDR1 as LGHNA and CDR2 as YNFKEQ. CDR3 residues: CASSPPGLTYNEQFF. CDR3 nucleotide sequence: TGTGCCAGCAGCCCGCCGGGACTTACCTACAATGAGCAGTTCTTC.

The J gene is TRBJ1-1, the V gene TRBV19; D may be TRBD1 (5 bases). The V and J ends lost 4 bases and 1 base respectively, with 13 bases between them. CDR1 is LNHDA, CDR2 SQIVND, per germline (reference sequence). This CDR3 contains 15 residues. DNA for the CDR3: TGTGCCAGTAGTAGGTACGAGGGGAAGAACACTGAAGCTTTCTTT. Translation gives CASSRYEGKNTEAFF. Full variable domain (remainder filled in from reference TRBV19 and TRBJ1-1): DGGITQSPKYLFRKEGQNVTLSCEQNLNHDAMYWYRQDPGQGLRLIYYSQIVNDFQKGDIAEGYSVSREKKESFPLTVTSAQKNPTAFYLCASSRYEGKNTEAFFGQGTRLTVV.

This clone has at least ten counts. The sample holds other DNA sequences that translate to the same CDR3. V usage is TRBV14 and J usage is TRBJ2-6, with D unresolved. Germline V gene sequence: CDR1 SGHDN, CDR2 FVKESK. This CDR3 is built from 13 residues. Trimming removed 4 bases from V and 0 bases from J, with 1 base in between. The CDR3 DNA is TGTGCCAGCAGCCTCTCTGGGGCCAACGTCCTGACTTTC. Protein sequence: CASSLSGANVLTF.

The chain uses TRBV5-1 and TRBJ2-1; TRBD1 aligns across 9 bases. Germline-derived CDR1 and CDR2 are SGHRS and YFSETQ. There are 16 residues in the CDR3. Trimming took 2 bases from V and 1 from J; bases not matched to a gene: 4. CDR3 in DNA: TGCGCCAGCAGCTTTAAGGACAGGGGTTCCTACAATGAGCAGTTCTTC. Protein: CASSFKDRGSYNEQFF.